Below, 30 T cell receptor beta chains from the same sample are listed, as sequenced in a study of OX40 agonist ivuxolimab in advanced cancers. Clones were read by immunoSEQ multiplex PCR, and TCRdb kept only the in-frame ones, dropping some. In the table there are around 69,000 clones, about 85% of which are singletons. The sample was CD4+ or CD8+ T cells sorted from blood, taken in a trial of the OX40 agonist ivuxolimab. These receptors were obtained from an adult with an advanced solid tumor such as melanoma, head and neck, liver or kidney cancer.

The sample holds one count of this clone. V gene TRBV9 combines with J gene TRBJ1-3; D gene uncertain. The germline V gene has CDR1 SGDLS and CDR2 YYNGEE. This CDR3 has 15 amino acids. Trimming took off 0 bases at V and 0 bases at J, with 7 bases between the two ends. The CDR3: CASSVGTVSGNTIYF. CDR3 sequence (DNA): TGTGCCAGCAGCGTAGGGACGGTCTCTGGAAACACCATATATTTT.

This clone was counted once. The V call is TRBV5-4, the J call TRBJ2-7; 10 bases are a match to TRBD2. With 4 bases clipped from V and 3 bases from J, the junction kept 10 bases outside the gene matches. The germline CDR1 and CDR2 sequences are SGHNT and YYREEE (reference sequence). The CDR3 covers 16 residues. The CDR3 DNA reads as TGTGCCAGCAGCCAAGCTGTCGCTAGCGGGGGCTACGAGCAGTACTTC. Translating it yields CASSQAVASGGYEQYF.

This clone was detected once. CDR3 sequence reads: CASSLVDSKQPQHF. The CDR3, as DNA: TGTGCCAGCAGCTTAGTCGACAGTAAGCAGCCCCAGCATTTT. The chain employs TRBV7-8 and TRBJ1-5; possible D gene TRBD1, 5 bases. CDR1 and CDR2 from the germline V gene are SGHVS and FQNEAQ. Between the trimmed V and J ends, which lost 1 base and 7 bases, there was a span of 11 bases. This CDR3 spans 14 amino acids.

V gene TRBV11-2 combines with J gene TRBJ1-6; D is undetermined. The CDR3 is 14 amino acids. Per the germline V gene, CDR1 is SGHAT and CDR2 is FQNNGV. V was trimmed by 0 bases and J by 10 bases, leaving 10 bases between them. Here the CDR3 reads CASSLDPGTSPLHF. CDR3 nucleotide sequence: TGTGCCAGCAGCTTAGATCCGGGAACCTCACCCCTCCACTTT.

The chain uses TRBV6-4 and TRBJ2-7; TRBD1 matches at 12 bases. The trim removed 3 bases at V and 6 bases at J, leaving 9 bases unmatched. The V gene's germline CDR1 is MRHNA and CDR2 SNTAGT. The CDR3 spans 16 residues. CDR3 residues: CASSEWAGTGGGEQYF. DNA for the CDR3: TGTGCCAGCAGTGAATGGGCGGGGACAGGGGGCGGCGAGCAGTACTTC.

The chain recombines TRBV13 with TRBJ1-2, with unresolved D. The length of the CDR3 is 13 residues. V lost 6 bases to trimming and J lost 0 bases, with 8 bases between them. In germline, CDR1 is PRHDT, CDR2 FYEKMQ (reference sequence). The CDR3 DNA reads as TGTGCCAGCAGGGTGGGGACTAACTATGGCTACACCTTC. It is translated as CASRVGTNYGYTF. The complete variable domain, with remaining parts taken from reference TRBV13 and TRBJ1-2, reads AAGVIQSPRHLIKEKRETATLKCYPIPRHDTVYWYQQGPGQDPQFLISFYEKMQSDKGSIPDRFSAQQFSDYHSELNMSSLELGDSALYFCASRVGTNYGYTFGSGTRLTVV.

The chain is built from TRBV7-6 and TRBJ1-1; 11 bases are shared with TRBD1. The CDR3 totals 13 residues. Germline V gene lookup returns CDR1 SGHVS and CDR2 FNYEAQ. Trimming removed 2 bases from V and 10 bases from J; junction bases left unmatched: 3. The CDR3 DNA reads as TGTGCCAGCAGCTTAACCGGACAGGGGGCAGCTTTCTTT. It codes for CASSLTGQGAAFF.

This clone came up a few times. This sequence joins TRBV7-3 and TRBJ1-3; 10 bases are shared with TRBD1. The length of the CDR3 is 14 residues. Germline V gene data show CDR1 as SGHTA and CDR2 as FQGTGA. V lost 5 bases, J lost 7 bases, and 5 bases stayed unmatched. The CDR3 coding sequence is TGTGCCAGCAGCAGCCGACAGGGGGCGAACACCATATATTTT. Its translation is CASSSRQGANTIYF.

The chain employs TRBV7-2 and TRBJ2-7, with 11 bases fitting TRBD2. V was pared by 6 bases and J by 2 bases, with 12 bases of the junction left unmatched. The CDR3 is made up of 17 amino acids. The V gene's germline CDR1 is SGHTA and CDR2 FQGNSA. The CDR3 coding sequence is TGTGCCAGCAGTTATACGGCCGGGACTAGCGGCACCTACGAGCAGTACTTC. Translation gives CASSYTAGTSGTYEQYF.

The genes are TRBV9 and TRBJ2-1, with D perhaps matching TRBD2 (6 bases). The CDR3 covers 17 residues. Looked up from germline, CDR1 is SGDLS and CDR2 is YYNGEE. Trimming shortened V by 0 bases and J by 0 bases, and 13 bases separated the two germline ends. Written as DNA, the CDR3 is TGTGCCAGCAGCGTAGTTGGTAGCGGCAGCTCCTACAATGAGCAGTTCTTC. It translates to CASSVVGSGSSYNEQFF.

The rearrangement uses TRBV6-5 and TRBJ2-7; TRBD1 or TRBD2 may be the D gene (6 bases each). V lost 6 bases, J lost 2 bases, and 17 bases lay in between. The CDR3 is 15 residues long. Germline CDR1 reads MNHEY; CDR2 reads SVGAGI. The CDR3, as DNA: TGTGCCAGCAGCAGGGGACTTGGGTCGGCCTACGAGCAGTACTTC. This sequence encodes CASSRGLGSAYEQYF.

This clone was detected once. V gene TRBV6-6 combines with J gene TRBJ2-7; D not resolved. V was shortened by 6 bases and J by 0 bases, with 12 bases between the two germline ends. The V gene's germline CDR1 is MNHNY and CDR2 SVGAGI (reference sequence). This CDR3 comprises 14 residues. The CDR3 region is CASSRADNSYEQYF. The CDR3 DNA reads TGTGCCAGCAGCCGGGCAGACAACTCCTACGAGCAGTACTTC.

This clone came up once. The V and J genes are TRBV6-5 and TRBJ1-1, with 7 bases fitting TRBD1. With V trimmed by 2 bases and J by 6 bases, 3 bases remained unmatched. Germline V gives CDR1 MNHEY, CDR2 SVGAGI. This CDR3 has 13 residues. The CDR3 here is CASSYAGTAEAFF. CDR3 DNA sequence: TGTGCCAGCAGTTACGCCGGGACAGCTGAAGCTTTCTTT.

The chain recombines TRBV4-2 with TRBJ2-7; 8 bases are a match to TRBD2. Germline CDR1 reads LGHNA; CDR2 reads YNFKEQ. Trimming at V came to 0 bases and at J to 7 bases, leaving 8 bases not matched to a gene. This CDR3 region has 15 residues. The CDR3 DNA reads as TGTGCCAGCAGCCAAGATAAAGCCCTAGCGGGTGAGCAGTACTTC. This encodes CASSQDKALAGEQYF.

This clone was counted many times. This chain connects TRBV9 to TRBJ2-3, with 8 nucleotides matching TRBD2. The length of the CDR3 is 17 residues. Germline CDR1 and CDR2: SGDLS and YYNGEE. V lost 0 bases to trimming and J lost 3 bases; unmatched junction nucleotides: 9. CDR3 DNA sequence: TGTGCCAGCAGCGTAGCTCGGGCGGGAGGTATTACAGATACGCAGTATTTT. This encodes CASSVARAGGITDTQYF.

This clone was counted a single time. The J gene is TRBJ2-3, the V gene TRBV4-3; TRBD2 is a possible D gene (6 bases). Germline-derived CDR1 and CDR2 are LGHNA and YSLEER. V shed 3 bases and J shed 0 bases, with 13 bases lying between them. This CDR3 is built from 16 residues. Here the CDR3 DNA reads TGCGCCAGCAGCCAGAGGCTAGCGACTAGCACAGATACGCAGTATTTT. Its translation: CASSQRLATSTDTQYF.

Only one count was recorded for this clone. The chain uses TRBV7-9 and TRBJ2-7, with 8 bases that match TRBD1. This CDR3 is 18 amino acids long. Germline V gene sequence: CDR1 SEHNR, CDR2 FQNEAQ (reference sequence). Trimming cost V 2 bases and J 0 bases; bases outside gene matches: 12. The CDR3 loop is CASSLLWLGTGDSYEQYF. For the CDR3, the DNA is TGTGCCAGCAGCTTATTGTGGTTAGGGACAGGAGACTCCTACGAGCAGTACTTC.

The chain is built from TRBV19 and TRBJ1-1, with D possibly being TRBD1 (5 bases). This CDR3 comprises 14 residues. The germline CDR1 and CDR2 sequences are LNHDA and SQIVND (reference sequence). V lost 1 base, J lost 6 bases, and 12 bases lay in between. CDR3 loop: CASSIGGRGAEAFF. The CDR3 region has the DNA TGTGCCAGTAGTATAGGGGGGAGGGGCGCTGAAGCTTTCTTT.

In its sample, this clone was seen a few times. The CDR3 region has the DNA TGTGCCAGCAGCTTAAACGACAATCAGCCCCAGCATTTT. This encodes CASSLNDNQPQHF. The chain employs TRBV7-9 and TRBJ1-5; D unresolved. Trimming left V 2 bases short and J 3 bases short, with 5 bases between. This CDR3 comprises 13 residues. CDR1 and CDR2 from the germline V gene are SEHNR and FQNEAQ (reference sequence).

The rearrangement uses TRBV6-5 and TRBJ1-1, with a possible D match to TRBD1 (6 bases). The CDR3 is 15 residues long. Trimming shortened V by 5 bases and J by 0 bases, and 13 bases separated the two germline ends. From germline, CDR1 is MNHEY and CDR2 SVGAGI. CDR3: CASSSPQGLNTEAFF. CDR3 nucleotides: TGTGCCAGCAGTAGCCCCCAGGGGCTGAACACTGAAGCTTTCTTT.

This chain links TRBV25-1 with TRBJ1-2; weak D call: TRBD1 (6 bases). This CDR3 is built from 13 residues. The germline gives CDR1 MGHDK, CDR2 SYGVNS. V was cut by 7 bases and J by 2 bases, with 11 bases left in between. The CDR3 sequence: CASTGGWNYGYTF. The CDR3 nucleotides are TGTGCCAGCACGGGGGGCTGGAACTATGGCTACACCTTC.

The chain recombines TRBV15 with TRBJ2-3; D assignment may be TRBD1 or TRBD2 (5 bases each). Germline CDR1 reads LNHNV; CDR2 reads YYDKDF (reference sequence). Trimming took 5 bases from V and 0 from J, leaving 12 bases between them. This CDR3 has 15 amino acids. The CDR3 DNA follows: TGTGCCACCAGCGGGGGTCTTTTGAGCACAGATACGCAGTATTTT. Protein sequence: CATSGGLLSTDTQYF.

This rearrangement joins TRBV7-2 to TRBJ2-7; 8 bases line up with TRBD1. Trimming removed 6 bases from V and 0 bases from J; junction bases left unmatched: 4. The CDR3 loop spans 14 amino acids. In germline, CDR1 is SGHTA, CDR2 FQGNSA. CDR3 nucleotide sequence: TGTGCCAGCAGGACAGGGGACCTCTCCTACGAGCAGTACTTC. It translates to CASRTGDLSYEQYF.

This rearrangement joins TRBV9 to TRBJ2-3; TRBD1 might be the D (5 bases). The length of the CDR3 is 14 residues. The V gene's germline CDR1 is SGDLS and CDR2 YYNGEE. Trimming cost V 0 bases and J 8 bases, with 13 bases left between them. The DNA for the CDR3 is TGTGCCAGCAGCGTAGGCCGGTCAGGGCTTACGCAGTATTTT. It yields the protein CASSVGRSGLTQYF.

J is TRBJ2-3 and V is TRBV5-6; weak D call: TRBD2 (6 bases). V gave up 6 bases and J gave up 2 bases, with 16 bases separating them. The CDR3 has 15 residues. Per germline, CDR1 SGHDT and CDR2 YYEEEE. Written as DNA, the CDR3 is TGTGCCAGCACCTCGCTAGCGCGATACACAGATACGCAGTATTTT. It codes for CASTSLARYTDTQYF.

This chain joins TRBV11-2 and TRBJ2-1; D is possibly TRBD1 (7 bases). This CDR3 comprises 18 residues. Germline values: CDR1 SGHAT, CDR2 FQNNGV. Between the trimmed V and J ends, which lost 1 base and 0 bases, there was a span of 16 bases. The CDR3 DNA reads TGTGCCAGCAGCTTAGCTCAGGGGGGATCCTACTCCTACAATGAGCAGTTCTTC. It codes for CASSLAQGGSYSYNEQFF.

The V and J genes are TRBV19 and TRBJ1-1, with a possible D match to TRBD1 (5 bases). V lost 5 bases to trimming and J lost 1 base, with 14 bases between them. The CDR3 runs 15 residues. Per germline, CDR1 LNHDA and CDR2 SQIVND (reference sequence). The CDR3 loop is CASSPTFRANTEAFF. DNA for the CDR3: TGTGCCAGTAGTCCAACCTTCAGGGCGAACACTGAAGCTTTCTTT.

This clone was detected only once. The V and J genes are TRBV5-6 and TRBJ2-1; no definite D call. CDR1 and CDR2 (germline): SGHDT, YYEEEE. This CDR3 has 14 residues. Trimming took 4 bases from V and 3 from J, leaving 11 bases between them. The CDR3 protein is CASSRSIDYNEQFF. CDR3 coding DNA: TGTGCCAGCAGCCGATCCATCGACTACAATGAGCAGTTCTTC.

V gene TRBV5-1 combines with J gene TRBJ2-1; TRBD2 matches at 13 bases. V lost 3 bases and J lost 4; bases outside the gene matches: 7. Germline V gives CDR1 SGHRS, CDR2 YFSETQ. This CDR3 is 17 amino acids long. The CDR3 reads CASSYTGTSGVYNEQFF. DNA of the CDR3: TGCGCCAGCAGCTACACTGGGACTAGCGGGGTATACAATGAGCAGTTCTTC.

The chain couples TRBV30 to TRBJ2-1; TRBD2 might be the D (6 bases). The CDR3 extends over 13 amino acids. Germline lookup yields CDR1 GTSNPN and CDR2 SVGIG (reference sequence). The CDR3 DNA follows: TGTGCACGAAGAGCGGGTTCCTACAATGAGCAGTTCTTC. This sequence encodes CARRAGSYNEQFF.